One sample yielded the 2 T cell receptor beta chains listed below, sequenced in a study of T-cell reconstitution after alpha-beta-depleted transplantation in children. Unique molecular identifiers were used to barcode this TCRbeta library. TCRdb recomputed calls from the PCR reads with MiXCR, one row per CDR3 protein. The sample includes 480,000 or so distinct CDR3 sequences, roughly a tenth of them seen just once. This specimen was PBMCs, taken before TCRalphabeta/CD19-depleted stem cell transplant. The receptors were gathered from a child aged 2-15 years with inherited bone marrow failure, due to receive a stem cell transplant.

Turning to this clonotype: A much larger clone is a single base away; this may be a read error. The CDR3 spells CARSQFPSGPQFF. The CDR3 bases are TGTGCCCGCAGTCAGTTTCCCAGCGGACCTCAGTTCTTC. The chain employs TRBV7-2 and TRBJ2-1; D is possibly TRBD2 (5 bases). The CDR3 spans 13 residues. CDR1 and CDR2 (germline): SGHTA, FQGNSA.

This clonotype was seen repeatedly, ten times or more. The genes are TRBV12-3 or TRBV12-4 and TRBJ2-5, with TRBD1 matching over 7 bases. CDR3 length: 13 residues. V trimming: 4 bases; J trimming: 5 bases; junction bases outside the gene matches: 4. The DNA of the CDR3 is TGTGCCAGCAGTTGGACAGGTCTCGAGACCCAGTACTTC. This encodes CASSWTGLETQYF.